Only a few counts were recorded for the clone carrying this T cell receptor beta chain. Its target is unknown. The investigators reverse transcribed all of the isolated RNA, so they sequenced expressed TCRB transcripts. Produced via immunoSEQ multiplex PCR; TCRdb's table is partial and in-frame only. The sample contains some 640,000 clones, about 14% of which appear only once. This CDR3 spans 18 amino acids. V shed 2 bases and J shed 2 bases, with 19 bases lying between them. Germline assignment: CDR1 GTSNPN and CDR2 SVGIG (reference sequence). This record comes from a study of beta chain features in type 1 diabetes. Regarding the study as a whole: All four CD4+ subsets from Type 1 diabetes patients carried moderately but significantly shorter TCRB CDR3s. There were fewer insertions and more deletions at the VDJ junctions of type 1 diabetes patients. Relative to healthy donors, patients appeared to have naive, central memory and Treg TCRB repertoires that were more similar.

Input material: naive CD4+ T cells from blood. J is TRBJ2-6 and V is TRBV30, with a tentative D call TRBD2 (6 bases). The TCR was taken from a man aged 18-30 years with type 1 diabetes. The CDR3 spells CAWSIKGIGGPGANVLTF. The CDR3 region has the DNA TGTGCCTGGAGTATTAAGGGAATTGGAGGGCCTGGGGCCAACGTCCTGACTTTC.